A selection of T cell receptor beta chains follows, all from one sample in a study of molecular identifiers for immune sequencing clone quantification. TCRdb analysed the PCR reads with MiXCR anew, one entry per CDR3 protein. This table holds approximately 500,000 distinct CDR3 sequences, around 23% found once. Sequencing was done on a sample of naive CD8+ T cells from blood, with Jurkat cell RNA spiked in. All receptors come from a human donor in good health. Some libraries in this study had Jurkat cell RNA spiked in. The CDR3 runs from the conserved cysteine through the conserved F or W.

TRBV29-1,CSVHDYTDTQYF
TRBV29-1,CSVVSWDQAGGHYGYTF
TRBV24-1,CATSDSLVGPDPGGETQYF
TRBV9,CASSVDGSVTQPQHF
TRBV20-1,CSAESPIGGEFYNEQFF
TRBV4-3,CASSQITGFYNEQFF
TRBV6-5,CASGQGKDTQYF
TRBV30,CAWILTGVMTDTQYF
TRBV5-1,CASTGTSGGSGEQYF
TRBV19,CASWTLDGYTF
TRBV12-3/TRBV12-4,CASTDRITDSPLHF
TRBV11-2,CASSPYNAGETQYF
TRBV19,CATSALGPQHF
TRBV29-1,CSVEGQETQYF
TRBV27,CASSLTGTGKSSGANVLAF
TRBV10-3,CAIWAGNTEAFF
TRBV24-1,CATSDLPVSAGNTGELFF
TRBV7-9,CASSPRTASYEQYF
TRBV7-9,CASSSPRRTNEKLFF
TRBV29-1,CSVIEVTGELFF
TRBV9,CATQYTGQYF
TRBV2,CASSEFGGGWYEQCF
TRBV7-9,CASSHDLNTEAFF
TRBV28,CATAGAVSTEASF
TRBV3-1,CASSQDPGAGSEQYF
TRBV29-1,CSVEGGQGPYEQYF
TRBV10-2,CASTQRTGWGSPLHF